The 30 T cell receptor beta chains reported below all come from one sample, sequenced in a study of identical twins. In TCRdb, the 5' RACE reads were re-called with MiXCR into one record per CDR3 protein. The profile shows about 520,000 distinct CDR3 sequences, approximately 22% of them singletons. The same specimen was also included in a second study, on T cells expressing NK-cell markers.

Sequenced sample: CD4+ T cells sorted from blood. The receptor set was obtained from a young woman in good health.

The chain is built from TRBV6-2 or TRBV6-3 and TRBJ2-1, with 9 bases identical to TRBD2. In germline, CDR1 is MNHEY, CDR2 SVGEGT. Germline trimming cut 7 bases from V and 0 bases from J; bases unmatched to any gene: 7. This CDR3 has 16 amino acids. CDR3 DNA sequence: TGTGCCAGCAAAGACCAGCGGGAGGCCTCCTACAATGAGCAGTTCTTC. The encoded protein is CASKDQREASYNEQFF.

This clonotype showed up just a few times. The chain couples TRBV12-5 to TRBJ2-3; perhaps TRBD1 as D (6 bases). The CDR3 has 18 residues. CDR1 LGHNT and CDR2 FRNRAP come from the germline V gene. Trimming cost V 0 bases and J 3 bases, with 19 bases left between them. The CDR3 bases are TGTGCTAGTGGTTTGGTAGAAGACGGCAGGACAGCAACAGATACGCAGTATTTT. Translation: CASGLVEDGRTATDTQYF. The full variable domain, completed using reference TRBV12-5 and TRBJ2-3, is DARVTQTPRHKVTEMGQEVTMRCQPILGHNTVFWYRQTMMQGLELLAYFRNRAPLDDSGMPKDRFSAEMPDATLATLKIQPSEPRDSAVYFCASGLVEDGRTATDTQYFGPGTRLTVL.

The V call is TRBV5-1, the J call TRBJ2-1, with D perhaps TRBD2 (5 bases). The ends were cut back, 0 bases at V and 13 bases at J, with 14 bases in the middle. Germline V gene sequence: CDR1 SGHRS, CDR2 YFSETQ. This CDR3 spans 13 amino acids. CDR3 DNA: TGCGCCAGCAGCTTGGCCCTGGACTCAGGACAGTTCTTC. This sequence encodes CASSLALDSGQFF.

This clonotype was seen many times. In DNA form, the CDR3 reads TGCAGCGTCGGAACGTCGACAGGGTACGATACCGGGGAGCTGTTTTTT. This sequence encodes CSVGTSTGYDTGELFF. This chain links TRBV29-1 with TRBJ2-2, with 7 nucleotides matching TRBD1. With 6 bases clipped from V and 5 bases from J, the junction kept 15 bases outside the gene matches. From germline, CDR1 is SQVTM and CDR2 ANQGSEA. This CDR3 has 16 amino acids.

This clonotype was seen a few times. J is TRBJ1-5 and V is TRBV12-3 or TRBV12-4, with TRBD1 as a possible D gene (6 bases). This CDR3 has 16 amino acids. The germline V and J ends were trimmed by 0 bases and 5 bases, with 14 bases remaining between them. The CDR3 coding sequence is TGTGCCAGCAGTTTAGCATTACTGGCAGGGGATCAGCCCCAGCATTTT. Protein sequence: CASSLALLAGDQPQHF.

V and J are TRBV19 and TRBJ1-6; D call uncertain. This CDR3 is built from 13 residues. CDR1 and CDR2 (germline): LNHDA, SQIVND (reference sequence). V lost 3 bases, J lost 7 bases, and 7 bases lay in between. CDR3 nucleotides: TGTGCCAGTAGTATGTATGGCAATTCACCCCTCCACTTT. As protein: CASSMYGNSPLHF.

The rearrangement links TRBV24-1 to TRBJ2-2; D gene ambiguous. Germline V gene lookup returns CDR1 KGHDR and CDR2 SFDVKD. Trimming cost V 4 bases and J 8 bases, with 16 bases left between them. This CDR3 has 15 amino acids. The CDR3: CATSDPARVGGELFF. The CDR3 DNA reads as TGTGCCACCAGTGACCCGGCAAGGGTCGGTGGGGAGCTGTTTTTT.

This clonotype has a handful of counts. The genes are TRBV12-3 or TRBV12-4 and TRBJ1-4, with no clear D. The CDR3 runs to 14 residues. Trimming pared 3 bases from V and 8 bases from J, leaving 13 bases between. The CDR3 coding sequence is TGTGCCAGCAGTTTGTCGGGAAGAGGGGAAAAACTGTTTTTT. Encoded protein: CASSLSGRGEKLFF.

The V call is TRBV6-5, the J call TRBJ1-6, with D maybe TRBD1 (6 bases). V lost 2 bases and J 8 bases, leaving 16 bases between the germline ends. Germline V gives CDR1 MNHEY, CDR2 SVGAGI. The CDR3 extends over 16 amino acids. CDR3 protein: CASSYLQGLGDSPLHF. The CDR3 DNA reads TGTGCCAGCAGTTACCTTCAGGGGCTGGGGGATTCACCCCTCCACTTT.

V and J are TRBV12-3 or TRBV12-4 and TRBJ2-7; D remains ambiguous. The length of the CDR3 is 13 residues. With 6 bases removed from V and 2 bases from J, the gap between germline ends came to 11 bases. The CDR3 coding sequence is TGTGCCAGCAGCCAAAGGCCCCCCTACGAGCAGTACTTC. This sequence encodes CASSQRPPYEQYF.

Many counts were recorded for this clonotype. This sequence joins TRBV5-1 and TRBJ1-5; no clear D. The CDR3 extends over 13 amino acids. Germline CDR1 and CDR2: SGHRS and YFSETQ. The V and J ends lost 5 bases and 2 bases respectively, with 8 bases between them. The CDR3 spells CASSREGNQPQHF. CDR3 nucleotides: TGCGCCAGCAGTAGGGAGGGCAATCAGCCCCAGCATTTT.

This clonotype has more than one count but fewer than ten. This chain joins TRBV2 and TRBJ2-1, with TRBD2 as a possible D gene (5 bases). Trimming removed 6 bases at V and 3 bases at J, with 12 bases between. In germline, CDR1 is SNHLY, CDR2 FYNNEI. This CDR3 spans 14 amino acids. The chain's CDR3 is CASRKDRGYNEQFF. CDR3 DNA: TGTGCCAGCAGAAAGGATCGGGGCTACAATGAGCAGTTCTTC.

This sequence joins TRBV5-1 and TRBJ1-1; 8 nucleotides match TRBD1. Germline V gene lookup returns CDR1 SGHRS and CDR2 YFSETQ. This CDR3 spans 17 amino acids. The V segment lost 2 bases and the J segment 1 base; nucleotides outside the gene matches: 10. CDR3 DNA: TGCGCCAGCAGCTTTTTCTCCAGGGGGCGAGGGAACACTGAAGCTTTCTTT. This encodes CASSFFSRGRGNTEAFF.

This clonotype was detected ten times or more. Written as DNA, the CDR3 is TGCAGTGCTCTTACAGCCTTGAACACTGAAGCTTTCTTT. It yields the protein CSALTALNTEAFF. The V call is TRBV20-1, the J call TRBJ1-1; unclear D gene. The CDR3 totals 13 residues. Per germline, CDR1 DFQATT and CDR2 SNEGSKA (reference sequence). V was pared by 5 bases and J by 0 bases, with 10 bases between.

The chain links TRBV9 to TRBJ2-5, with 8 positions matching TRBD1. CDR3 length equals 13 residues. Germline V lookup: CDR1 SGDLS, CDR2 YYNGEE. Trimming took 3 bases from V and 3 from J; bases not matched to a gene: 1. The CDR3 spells CASSGGQEETQYF. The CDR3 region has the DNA TGTGCCAGCAGCGGGGGACAGGAAGAGACCCAGTACTTC.

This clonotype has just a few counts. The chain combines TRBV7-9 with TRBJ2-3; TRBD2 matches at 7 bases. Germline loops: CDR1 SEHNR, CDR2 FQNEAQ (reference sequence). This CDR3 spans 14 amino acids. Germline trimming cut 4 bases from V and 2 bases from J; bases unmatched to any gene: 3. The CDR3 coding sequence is TGTGCCAGCAGCTGGGACTATTCCACAGATACGCAGTATTTT. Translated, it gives CASSWDYSTDTQYF.

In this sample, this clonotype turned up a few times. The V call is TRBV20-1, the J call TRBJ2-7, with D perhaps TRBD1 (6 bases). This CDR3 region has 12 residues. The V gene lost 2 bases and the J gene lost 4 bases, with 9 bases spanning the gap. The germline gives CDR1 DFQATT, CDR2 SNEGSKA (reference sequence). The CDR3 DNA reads TGCAGTGCTAGACTGGGGGCTTACGAGCAGTACTTC. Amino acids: CSARLGAYEQYF.

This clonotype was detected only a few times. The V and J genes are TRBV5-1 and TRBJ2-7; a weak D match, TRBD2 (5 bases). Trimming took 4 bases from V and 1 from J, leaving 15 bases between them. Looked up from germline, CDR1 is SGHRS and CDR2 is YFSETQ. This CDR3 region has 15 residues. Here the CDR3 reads CASSVSGLRSYEQYF. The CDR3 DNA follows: TGCGCCAGCAGCGTCTCGGGGTTAAGATCCTACGAGCAGTACTTC.

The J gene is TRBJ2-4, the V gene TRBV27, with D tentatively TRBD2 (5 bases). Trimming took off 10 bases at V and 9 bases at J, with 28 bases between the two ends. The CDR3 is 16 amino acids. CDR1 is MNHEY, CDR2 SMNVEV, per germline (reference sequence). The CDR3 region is CATNLPPGTIPIIQYF. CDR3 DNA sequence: TGTGCCACCAACCTTCCTCCGGGAACCATCCCAATCATTCAGTACTTC.

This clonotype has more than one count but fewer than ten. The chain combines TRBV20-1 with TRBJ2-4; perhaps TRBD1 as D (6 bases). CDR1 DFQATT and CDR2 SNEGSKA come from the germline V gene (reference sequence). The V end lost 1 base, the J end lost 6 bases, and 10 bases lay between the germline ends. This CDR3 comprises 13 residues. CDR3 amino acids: CSARGTDPNIQYF. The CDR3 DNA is TGCAGTGCTAGAGGGACAGACCCAAACATTCAGTACTTC.

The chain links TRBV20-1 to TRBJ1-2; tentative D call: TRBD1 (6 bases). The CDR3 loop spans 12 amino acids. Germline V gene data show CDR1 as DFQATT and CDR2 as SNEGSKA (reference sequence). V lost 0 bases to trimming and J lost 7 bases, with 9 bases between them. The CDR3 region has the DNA TGCAGTGCTAGAGACACAGGGCTTGGCTACACCTTC. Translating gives CSARDTGLGYTF.

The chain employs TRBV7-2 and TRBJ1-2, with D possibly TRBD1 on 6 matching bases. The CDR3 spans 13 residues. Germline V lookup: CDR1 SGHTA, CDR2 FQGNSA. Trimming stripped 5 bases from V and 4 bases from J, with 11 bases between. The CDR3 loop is CASSAGASYGYTF. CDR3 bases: TGTGCCAGCAGCGCGGGGGCAAGCTATGGCTACACCTTC. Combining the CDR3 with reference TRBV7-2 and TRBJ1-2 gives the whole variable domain GAGVSQSPSNKVTEKGKDVELRCDPISGHTALYWYRQSLGQGLEFLIYFQGNSAPDKSGLPSDRFSAERTGGSVSTLTIQRTQQEDSAVYLCASSAGASYGYTFGSGTRLTVV.

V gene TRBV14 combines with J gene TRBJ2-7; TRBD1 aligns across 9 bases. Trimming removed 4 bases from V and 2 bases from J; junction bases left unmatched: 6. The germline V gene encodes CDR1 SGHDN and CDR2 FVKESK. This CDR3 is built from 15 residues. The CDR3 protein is CASSPEYRGPYEQYF. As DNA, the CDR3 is TGTGCCAGCAGCCCGGAATACAGGGGGCCCTACGAGCAGTACTTC.

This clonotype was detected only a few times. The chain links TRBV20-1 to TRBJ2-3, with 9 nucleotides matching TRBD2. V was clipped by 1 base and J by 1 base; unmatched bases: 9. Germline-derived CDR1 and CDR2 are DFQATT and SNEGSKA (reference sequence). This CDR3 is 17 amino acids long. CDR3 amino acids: CSARGIGTSRGTDTQYF. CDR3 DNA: TGCAGTGCTAGAGGTATCGGGACTAGCAGAGGCACAGATACGCAGTATTTT.

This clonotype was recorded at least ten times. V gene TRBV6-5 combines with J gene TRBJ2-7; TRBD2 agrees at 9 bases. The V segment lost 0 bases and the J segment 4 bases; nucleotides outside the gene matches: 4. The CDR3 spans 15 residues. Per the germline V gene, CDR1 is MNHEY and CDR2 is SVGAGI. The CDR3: CASSYSSGGFYEQYF. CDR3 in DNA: TGTGCCAGCAGTTACTCTAGCGGGGGTTTTTACGAGCAGTACTTC.

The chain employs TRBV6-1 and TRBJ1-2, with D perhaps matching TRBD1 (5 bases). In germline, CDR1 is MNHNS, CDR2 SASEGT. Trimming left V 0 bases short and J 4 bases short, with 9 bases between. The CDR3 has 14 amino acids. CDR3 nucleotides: TGTGCCAGCAGTGAAGCCGGCGACAGCTATGGCTACACCTTC. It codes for CASSEAGDSYGYTF.

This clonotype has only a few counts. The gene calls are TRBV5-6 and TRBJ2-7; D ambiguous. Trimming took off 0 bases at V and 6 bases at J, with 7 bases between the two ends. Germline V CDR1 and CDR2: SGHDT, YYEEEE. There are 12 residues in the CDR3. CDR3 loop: CASSLVAAEQYF. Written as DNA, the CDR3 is TGTGCCAGCAGCTTGGTGGCGGCCGAGCAGTACTTC.

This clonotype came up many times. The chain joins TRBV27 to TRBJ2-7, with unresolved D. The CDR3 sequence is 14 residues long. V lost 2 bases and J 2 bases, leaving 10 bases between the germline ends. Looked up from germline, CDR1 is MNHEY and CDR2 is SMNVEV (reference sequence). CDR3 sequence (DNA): TGTGCCAGCAGTTTAAATTACGGAGCCTACGAGCAGTACTTC. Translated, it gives CASSLNYGAYEQYF.

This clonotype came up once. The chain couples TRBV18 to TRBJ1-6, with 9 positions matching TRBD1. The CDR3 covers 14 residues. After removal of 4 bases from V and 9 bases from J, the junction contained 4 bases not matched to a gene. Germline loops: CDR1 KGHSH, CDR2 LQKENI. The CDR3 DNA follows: TGTGCCAGCTCACGGGACAGGGAGAGTTCACCCCTCCACTTT. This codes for CASSRDRESSPLHF. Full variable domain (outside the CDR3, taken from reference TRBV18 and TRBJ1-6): NAGVMQNPRHLVRRRGQEARLRCSPMKGHSHVYWYRQLPEEGLKFMVYLQKENIIDESGMPKERFSAEFPKEGPSILRIQQVVRGDSAAYFCASSRDRESSPLHFGNGTRLTVT.

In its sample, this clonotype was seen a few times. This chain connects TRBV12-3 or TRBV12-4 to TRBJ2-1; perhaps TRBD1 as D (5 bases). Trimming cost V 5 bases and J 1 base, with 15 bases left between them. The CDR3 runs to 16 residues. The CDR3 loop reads CASSHPGMRSYNEQFF. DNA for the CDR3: TGTGCCAGCAGTCACCCAGGGATGAGGTCCTACAATGAGCAGTTCTTC.